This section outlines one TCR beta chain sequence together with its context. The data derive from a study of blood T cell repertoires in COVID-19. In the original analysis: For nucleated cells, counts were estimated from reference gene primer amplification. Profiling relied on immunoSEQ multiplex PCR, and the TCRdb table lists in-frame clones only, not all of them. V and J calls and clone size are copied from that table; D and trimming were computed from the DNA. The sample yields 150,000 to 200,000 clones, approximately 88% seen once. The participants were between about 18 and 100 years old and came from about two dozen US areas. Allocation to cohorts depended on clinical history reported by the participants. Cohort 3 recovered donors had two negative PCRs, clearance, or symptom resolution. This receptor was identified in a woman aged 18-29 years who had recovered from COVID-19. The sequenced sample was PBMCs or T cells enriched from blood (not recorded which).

In DNA, the CDR3 is TGTGCCAGCAGTGACCCAGGGGTCCTCCGCATATATGGCTACACCTTC. This sequence encodes CASSDPGVLRIYGYTF. The V call is TRBV2, the J call TRBJ1-2; D is perhaps TRBD1 (6 bases). The V gene lost 3 bases and the J gene lost 5 bases, with 19 bases spanning the gap. CDR3 length: 16 amino acids. Germline CDR1 SNHLY, CDR2 FYNNEI. Full variable domain (outside the CDR3, taken from reference TRBV2 and TRBJ1-2): EPEVTQTPSHQVTQMGQEVILRCVPISNHLYFYWYRQILGQKVEFLVSFYNNEISEKSEIFDDQFSVERPDGSNFTLKIRSTKLEDSAMYFCASSDPGVLRIYGYTFGSGTRLTVV.